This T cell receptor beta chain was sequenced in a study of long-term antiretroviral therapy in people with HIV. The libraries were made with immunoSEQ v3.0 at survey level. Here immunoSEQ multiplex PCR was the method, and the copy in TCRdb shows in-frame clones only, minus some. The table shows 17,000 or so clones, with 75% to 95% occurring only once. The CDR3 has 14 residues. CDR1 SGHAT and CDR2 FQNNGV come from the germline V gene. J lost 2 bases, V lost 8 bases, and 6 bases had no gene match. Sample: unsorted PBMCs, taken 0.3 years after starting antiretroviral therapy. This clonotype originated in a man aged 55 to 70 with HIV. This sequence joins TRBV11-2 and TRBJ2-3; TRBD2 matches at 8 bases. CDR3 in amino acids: CASGRGALTDTQYF. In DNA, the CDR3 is TGTGCCAGCGGGCGGGGGGCACTCACAGATACGCAGTATTTT.